The TCR beta chain under discussion was sequenced for a study of blood T cell repertoires in COVID-19. Study overall: Spain, Italy and the United States supplied samples that represented acute and convalescent COVID-19. T cells, B-cell-depleted T cells, or PBMCs supplied cDNA or gDNA.

Trimming took 4 bases from V and 4 from J, leaving 16 bases between them. Germline V gives CDR1 MNHEY, CDR2 SVGAGI. The CDR3 runs to 15 residues. Source study methods: For nucleated cells, counts were estimated from reference gene primer amplification. TCRdb's table, derived via immunoSEQ multiplex PCR, lists solely in-frame clones and lacks some. That table furnishes V, J and clone size, whereas the DNA furnished D and trimming. The sample contains roughly 26,000 clones, 80% to 95% of which appear only once. The sequencing sample was made of peripheral blood. This chain uses TRBV6-5 with TRBJ1-2; D remains ambiguous. This receptor was obtained from a human donor in a cohort sampled during active COVID-19. CDR3 loop: CASSSEILLGYGYTF. CDR3 bases: TGTGCCAGCAGTTCTGAGATACTACTGGGCTATGGCTACACCTTC.